The TCR beta chain under discussion was sequenced for a study of shared clonotypes between healthy human individuals (dated by TCRdb to 2019 to 2021). Some background on the complete study: The cohort comprised a couple of women and a few men aged 18 to 49 years. For each donor, three plates each were used for CD4 naive and CD4 memory, two plates were used for CD8 naive, and one plate was used for CD8 memory. The study deeply sequenced blood TCR repertoires of about five healthy adults to estimate repertoire size and the extent of clonotype sharing between individuals. To increase sequencing depth and limit assay-specific biases, different laboratories used diverse techniques to prepare libraries and sequence TCR repertoires. Each donor's leukapheresis produced roughly between about 0.9 and 9.5 billion PBMCs. Here is what the overall study found, with its caveats: The genetic and exposure-history diversity represented was limited by the small number of donors. Pairwise subsampling indicated that sequencing depth was expected to affect the degree of clonotype sharing among donors. Even with the large sequencing depth, rarefaction of the sorted-subset datasets indicated that sequencing was incomplete. Across several donors, roughly 5.4% of naive CD4, more than 3% of naive CD8, 2.3% of memory CD4, and 0.4% of memory CD8 clonotypes were shared. Sampling was restricted to blood, and TCR repertoires in tissues likely differ from the TCR repertoires found in blood. Compared with non-shared clonotypes, clonotypes shared by all four sorted-subset donors had higher generation probabilities. Naive subsets generally had larger estimated clonotype richness than memory subsets did.

V was cut back by 7 bases and J by 6 bases, leaving a gap of 25 bases between them. From its cysteine to its phenylalanine, the CDR3 spans 16 amino acids. Only CDR3 DNA is held: 48 bases, read in frame from base 1. CDR1 MDHEN and CDR2 SYDVKM are derived from the germline V gene. The donors were healthy, HIV-negative adults who had no recently reported acute infections or vaccinations. Every donor was a Caucasian adult living in Nashville, Tennessee, USA. Magnetic negative selection was used to enrich CD4+ T cells, after which naive cells were positively selected on CD45RA and the negative fraction became the memory subset. Blood was collected by leukapheresis, and PBMCs were isolated by Ficoll-Histopaque density gradient centrifugation and then cryopreserved in liquid nitrogen vapor phase. Analytical flow cytometry was used to check the purity and quantity of every magnetically sorted T cell population. Genomic DNA was isolated from each sorted fraction and quantified by UV absorbance on a Nanodrop 2000c.

Using the deep immunoSEQ assay, multiplex PCR amplified TCR CDR3 regions from genomic DNA. Extracted genomic DNA from each cell subset was distributed evenly across all wells of several immunoSEQ 96-well plates, and each plate was treated as a replicate. Each replicate PCR for sorted subsets received 150 to 250 ng genomic DNA, equal to some 32,000 T cell genomes. The purified libraries were quantified using a Qubit 3.0 fluorometer, sized with a Bioanalyzer 2100, and then quantified again using the KAPA Library Quantification kit. Every immunoSEQ 96-well plate was sequenced on a separate single-read 150-cycle Illumina NextSeq 550 flow cell. The paper's processing steps were these. Because the immunoSEQ output held only junctional sequences and lacked quality scores, the filtering could not match the filtering applied to full-length reads. To assign V/J genes and CDR3, sequences were annotated against IMGT germline references using PyIR, a Python wrapper for IgBLAST v1.9. Reads were filtered out if the reads had weak V/J assignments (E-value above 1e-6), no CDR3, stop codons, out-of-frame junctions, or ambiguous translated residues. V3J clonotypes were defined by identical inferred V gene, J gene, and CDR3 amino acid sequence. Percentage overlap between repertoires was calculated by dividing the number of shared unique clonotypes by the size of the smaller repertoire. Repertoire richness was assessed with RTK rarefaction, the Chao1 estimator, and Recon v2.1 estimates of unobserved clonotypes. OLGA was used to compute generation probabilities for all TCRbeta clonotypes that the gDNA method yielded from a few donors. Not all clones reach the TCRdb copy of this immuneACCESS table, which keeps in-frame sequences only. Checked studies attribute under half of the gap to unresolved V genes and leave the rest unexplained. V, J and clone size were drawn from that table, and D and trimming were deduced from the DNA. This sample is represented by some 2.4 million clones; under 95% of them were singletons. The top ten clonotypes cover 0.36% of the sample.

In regard to this clone: No cognate antigen has been identified for it. No qualities accompany the bases; no much larger clone lies one base away.

This receptor chain uses TRBV28 and TRBJ2-7; a tentative D call is TRBD2 (5 bases match). The sample consisted of naive CD4+ T cells from PBMCs. This sample's cell subset or site label indicates: CD45RA+ positively selected. The source is a young man in good health. Some clones in this sample may be carry-over from other donors' samples. Read as DNA, the sequence is TGTGCCAGCACCAACTACTTAGCGCAACCCCCCGGCGAGCAGTACTTC. This yields the protein CASTNYLAQPPGEQYF.